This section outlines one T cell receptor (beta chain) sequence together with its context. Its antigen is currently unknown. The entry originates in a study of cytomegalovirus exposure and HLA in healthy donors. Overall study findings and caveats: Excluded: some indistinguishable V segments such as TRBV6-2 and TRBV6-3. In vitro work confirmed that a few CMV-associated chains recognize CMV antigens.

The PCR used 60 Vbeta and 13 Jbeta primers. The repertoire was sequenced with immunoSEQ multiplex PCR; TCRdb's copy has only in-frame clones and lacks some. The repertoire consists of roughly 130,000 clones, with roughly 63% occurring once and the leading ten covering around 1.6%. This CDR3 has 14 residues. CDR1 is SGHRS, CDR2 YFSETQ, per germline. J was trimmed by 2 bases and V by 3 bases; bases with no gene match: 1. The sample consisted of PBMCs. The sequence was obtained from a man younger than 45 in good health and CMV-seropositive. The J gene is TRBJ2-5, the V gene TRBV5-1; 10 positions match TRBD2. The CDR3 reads CASSSTSGQETQYF. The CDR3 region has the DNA TGCGCCAGCAGCTCGACTAGCGGGCAAGAGACCCAGTACTTC.